This TCR beta chain was documented in a study of blood T cell repertoires in COVID-19. Overall study: The United States, Italy and Spain supplied acute and convalescent COVID-19 samples. T cells, B-cell-depleted T cells, or PBMCs supplied cDNA or gDNA.

Source study methods: Scientists estimated how many nucleated cells there were by amplifying reference gene primers. TCRdb's table, derived via immunoSEQ multiplex PCR, lists solely in-frame clones and lacks some. V, J and clone size were drawn from that table, and D and trimming were deduced from the DNA. The data hold 50,000 to 65,000 clones, with more than 85% observed a single time. The CDR3 sequence is 15 residues long. V shed 3 bases, J shed 5 bases, and the junction held 9 bases outside the gene matches. Germline V gene lookup returns CDR1 SEHNR and CDR2 FQNEAQ (reference sequence). Sequencing was done on a sample of peripheral blood. The sequence was collected from a man aged 70-80 years with acute or convalescent COVID-19. The V call is TRBV7-9, the J call TRBJ2-5, with 7 bases fitting TRBD2. CDR3 in DNA: TGTGCCAGCAGCTTTCTATCCGGGGGGTTGGAGACCCAGTACTTC. Translated: CASSFLSGGLETQYF.